The sequence of this T cell receptor (beta chain) was determined in a study of technical replicates of blood from several donors. The germline CDR1 and CDR2 sequences are SGHTS and YDEGEE. The V segment lost 4 bases and the J segment 3 bases; nucleotides outside the gene matches: 4. The CDR3 extends over 13 amino acids. This table comes from immunoSEQ multiplex PCR, and its TCRdb copy is limited to in-frame clones, with some not included. The data hold roughly 93,000 clones, with approximately 94% observed a single time. The receptor's source is a human donor in good health. The rearrangement links TRBV5-8 to TRBJ2-7, with TRBD1 matching 7 bases. Sequencing was carried out using T cells isolated from PBMCs. CDR3 residues: CASSRRQGYEQYF. In nucleotides, the CDR3 is TGTGCCAGCAGCAGAAGACAGGGCTACGAGCAGTACTTC.